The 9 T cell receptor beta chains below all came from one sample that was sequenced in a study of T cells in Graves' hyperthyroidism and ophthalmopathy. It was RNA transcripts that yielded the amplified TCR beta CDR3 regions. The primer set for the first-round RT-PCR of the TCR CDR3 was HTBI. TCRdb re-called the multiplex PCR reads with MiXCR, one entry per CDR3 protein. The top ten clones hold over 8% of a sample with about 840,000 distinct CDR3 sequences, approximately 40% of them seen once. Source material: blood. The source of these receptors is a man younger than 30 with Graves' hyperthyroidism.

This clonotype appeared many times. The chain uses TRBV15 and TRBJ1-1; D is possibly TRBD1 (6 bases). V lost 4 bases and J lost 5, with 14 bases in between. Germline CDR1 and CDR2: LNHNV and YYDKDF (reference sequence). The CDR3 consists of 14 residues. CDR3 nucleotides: TGTGCCACCAGCAAGGCAGGGGCGGTAACTGAAGCTTTCTTT. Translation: CATSKAGAVTEAFF.

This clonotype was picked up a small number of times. The CDR3 coding sequence is TGCAGTGCTAGAGCCCCGGGTTACGGGGAGCTGTTTTTT. Its protein is CSARAPGYGELFF. The chain combines TRBV20-1 with TRBJ2-2; D remains ambiguous. The CDR3 runs to 13 residues. Germline values: CDR1 DFQATT, CDR2 SNEGSKA (reference sequence). V was cut by 1 base and J by 7 bases, with 10 bases left in between.

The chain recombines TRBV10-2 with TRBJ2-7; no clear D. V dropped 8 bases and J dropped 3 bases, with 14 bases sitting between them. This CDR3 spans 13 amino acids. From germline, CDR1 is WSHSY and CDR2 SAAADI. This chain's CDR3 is CASGKTPLYEQYF. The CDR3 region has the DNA TGCGCCAGCGGGAAGACACCCCTCTACGAGCAGTACTTC.

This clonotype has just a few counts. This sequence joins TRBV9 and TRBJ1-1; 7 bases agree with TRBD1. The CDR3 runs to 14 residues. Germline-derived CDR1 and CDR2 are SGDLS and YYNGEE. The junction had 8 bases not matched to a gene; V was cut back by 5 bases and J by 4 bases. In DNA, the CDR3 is TGTGCCAGCAGTTCGACAGGGCCCGGCACTGAAGCTTTCTTT. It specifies CASSSTGPGTEAFF.

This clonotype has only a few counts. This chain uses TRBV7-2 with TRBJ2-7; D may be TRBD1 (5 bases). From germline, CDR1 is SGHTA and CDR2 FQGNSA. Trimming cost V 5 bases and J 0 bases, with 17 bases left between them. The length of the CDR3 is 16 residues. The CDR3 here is CASSPVPGLSSYEQYF. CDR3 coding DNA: TGTGCCAGCAGCCCGGTCCCAGGGCTGAGCTCCTACGAGCAGTACTTC.

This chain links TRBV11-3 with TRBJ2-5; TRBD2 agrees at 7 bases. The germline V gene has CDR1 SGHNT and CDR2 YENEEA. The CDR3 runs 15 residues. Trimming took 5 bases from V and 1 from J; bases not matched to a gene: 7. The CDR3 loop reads CASSLRRGSQETQYF. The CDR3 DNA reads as TGTGCCAGCAGCCTCCGGCGGGGGAGCCAAGAGACCCAGTACTTC.

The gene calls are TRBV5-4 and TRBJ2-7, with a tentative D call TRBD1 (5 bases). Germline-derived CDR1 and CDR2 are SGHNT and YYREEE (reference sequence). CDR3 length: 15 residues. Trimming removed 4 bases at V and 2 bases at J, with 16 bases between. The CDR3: CASSMQTVGTYEQYF. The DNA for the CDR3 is TGTGCCAGCAGCATGCAGACAGTCGGTACCTACGAGCAGTACTTC.

The CDR3: CASSPEGPNTEAFF. The DNA of the CDR3 is TGTGCCAGTAGTCCCGAGGGCCCGAACACTGAAGCTTTCTTT. This chain uses TRBV19 with TRBJ1-1; D not certain. The CDR3 length is 14 residues. V was pared by 5 bases and J by 1 base, with 11 bases between. Per the germline V gene, CDR1 is LNHDA and CDR2 is SQIVND (reference sequence).

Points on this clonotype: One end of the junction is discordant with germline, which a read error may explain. The CDR3: CASSIARGRSGTQYF. The CDR3 DNA reads TGTGCCAGCAGCATAGCGCGGGGGAGATCGGGGACCCAGTACTTC. The chain uses TRBV7-9 and TRBJ2-5; 7 bases line up with TRBD2. Per germline, CDR1 SEHNR and CDR2 FQNEAQ (reference sequence). The CDR3 covers 15 residues.